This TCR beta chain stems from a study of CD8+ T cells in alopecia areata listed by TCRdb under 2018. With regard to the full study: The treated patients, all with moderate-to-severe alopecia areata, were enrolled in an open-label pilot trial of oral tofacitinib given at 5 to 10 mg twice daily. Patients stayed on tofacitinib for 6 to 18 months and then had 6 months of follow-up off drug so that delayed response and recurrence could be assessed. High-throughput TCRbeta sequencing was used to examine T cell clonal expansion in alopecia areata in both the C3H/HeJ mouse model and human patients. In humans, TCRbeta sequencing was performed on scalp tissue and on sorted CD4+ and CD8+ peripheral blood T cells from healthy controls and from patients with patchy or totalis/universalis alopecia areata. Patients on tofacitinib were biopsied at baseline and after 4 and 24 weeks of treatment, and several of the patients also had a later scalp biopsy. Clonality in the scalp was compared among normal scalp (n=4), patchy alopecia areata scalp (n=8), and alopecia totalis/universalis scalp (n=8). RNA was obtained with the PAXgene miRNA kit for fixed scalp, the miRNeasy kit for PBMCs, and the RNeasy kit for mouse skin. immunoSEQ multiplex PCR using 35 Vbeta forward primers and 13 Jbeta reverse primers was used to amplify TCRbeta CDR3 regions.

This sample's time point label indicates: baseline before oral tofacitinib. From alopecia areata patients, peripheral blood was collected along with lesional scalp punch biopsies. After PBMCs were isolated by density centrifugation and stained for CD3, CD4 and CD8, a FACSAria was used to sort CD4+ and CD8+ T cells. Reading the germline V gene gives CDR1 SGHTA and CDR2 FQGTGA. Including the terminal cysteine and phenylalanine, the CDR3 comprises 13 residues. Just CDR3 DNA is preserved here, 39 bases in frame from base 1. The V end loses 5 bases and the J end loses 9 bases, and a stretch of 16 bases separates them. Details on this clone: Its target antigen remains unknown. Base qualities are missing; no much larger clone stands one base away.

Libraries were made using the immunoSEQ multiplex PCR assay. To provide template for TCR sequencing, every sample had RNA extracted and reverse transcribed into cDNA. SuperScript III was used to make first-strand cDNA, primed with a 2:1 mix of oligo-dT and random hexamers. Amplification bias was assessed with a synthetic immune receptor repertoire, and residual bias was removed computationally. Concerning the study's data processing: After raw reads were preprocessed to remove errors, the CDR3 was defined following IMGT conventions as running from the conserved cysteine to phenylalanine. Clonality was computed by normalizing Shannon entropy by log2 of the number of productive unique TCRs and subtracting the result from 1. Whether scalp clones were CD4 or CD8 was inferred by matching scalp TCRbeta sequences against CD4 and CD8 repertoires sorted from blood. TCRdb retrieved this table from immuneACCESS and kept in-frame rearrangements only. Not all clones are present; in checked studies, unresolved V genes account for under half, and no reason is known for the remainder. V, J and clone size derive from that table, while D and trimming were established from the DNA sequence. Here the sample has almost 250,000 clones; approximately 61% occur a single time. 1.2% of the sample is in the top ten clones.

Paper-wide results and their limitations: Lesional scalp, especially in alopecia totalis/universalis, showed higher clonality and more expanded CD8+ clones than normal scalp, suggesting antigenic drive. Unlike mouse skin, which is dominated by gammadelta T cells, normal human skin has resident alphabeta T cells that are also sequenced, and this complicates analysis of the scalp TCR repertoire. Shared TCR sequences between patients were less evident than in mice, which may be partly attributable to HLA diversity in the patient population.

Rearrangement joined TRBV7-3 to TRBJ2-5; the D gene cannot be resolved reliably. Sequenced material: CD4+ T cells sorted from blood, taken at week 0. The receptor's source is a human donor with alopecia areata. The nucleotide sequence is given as TGTGCCAGCAGCCCGTCTGTTTTATCGTCCCAGTACTTC. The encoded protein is CASSPSVLSSQYF.